This TCR beta chain was recorded in a study of control samples from healthy donors and cancer patients. The ends lost 1 base at V and 5 bases at J; junction bases unmatched: 7. The CDR3 is 16 amino acids. Germline V gene data show CDR1 as SGHVS and CDR2 as FNYEAQ. Clones were read by immunoSEQ multiplex PCR, and TCRdb kept only the in-frame ones, dropping some. The sample contains under 140,000 clones, roughly 90% of which appear only once. The chain links TRBV7-6 to TRBJ1-4, with 7 bases aligning to TRBD1. The clonotype originates from a woman aged 60-75 years with lung cancer. Sequencing was performed on PBMCs. CDR3 region: CASSLGGTVMNEKLFF. As DNA, the CDR3 is TGTGCCAGCAGCTTAGGTGGGACAGTCATGAATGAAAAACTGTTTTTT.